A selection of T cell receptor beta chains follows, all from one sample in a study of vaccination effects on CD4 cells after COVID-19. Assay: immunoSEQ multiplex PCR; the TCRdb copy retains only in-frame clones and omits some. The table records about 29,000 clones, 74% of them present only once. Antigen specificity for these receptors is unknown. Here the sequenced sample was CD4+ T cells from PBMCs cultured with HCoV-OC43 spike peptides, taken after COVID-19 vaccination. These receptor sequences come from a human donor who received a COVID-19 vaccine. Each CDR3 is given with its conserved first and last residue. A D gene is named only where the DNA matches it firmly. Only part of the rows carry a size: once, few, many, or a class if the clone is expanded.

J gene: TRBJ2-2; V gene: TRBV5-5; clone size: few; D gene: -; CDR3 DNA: TGTGCCAGCAGCCCCCTAGGCGGGGTAAACACCGGGGAGCTGTTTTTT; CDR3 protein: CASSPLGGVNTGELFF
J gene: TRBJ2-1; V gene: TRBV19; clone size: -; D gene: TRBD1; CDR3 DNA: TGTGCCAGTAGTTCAGTAGGGGCAGGGGGCGATGAGCAGTTCTTC; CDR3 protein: CASSSVGAGGDEQFF
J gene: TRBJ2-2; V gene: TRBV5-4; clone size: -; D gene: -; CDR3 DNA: TGTGCCAGCAGCCCCACCAGCGGCGGGGAGCTGTTTTTT; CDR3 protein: CASSPTSGGELFF
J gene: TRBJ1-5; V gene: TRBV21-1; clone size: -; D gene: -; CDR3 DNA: TGTGCCAGCAGCAAAATGGTGCCGTCTCCAGACCGCAATCAGCCCCAGCATTTT; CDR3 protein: CASSKMVPSPDRNQPQHF
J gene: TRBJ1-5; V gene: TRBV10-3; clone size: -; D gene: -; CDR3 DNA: TGTGCCATCAGTGATGGGAATCAGCCCCAGCATTTT; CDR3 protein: CAISDGNQPQHF
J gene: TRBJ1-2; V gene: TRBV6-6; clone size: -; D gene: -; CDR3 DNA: TGTGCCAGCAGTTACCGCACAACAGGGACACAACGGGGCTACACCTTC; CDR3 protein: CASSYRTTGTQRGYTF
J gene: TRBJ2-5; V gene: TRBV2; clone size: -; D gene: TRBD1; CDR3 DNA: TGTGCCAGCAGGTGGGACAGGGAGGGAGAGACCCAGTACTTC; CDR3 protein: CASRWDREGETQYF
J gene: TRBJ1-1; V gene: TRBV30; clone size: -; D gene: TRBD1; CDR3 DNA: TGTGCCTGGGGACAGGGGAACACTGAAGCTTTCTTT; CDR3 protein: CAWGQGNTEAFF
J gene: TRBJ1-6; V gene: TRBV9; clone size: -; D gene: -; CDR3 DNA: TGTGCCAGCAGCCCCCAGTTGGGGCCTCTGTATAATAATTCACCCCTCCACTTT; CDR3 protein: CASSPQLGPLYNNSPLHF
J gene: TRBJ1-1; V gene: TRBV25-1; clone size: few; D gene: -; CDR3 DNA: TGTGCCAGCAGTTCGAACACTGAAGCTTTCTTT; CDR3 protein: CASSSNTEAFF
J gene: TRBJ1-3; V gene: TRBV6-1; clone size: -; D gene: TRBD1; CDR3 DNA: TGTGCCAGCAGTGACACCTACAGGGGGCCTGGAAACACCATATATTTT; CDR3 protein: CASSDTYRGPGNTIYF
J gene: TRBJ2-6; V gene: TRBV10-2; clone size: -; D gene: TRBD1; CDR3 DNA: TGCGCCAGCAGGATGCCAGGGGGCGGTTCCGACGTCCTGACTTTC; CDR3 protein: CASRMPGGGSDVLTF
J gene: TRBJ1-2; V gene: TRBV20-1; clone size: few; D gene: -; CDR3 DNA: TGCAGTGCTAGAGCGGGGTACGGCTACACCTTC; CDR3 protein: CSARAGYGYTF
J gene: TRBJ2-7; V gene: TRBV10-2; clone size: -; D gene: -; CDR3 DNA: TGCGCCAGCAGTCAGGGGTCGGGGGAGCAGTACTTC; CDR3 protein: CASSQGSGEQYF